This T cell receptor (beta chain) appears in the sequencing data of a study of T cell responses to AZD1222 COVID-19 vaccine. Study outcomes and limitations: Donors skewed white British and female; clonal diversity was possibly underestimated. It was only after the peak T cell response that any repertoires were sampled. Regions 160-218 and 743-854 dominated among vaccine-associated CD4 TCRs spanning spike.

Looked up from germline, CDR1 is SGHDT and CDR2 is YYEEEE. The V end was cut by 0 bases, the J end by 6 bases, with 10 bases between. The CDR3 sequence is 14 residues long. TCRdb keeps only in-frame clones here, not all; method: immunoSEQ multiplex PCR. The sample consists of 150,000 to 200,000 clones, more than 85% of them appearing once. Details on this clone: Its antigen is unknown.

The chain uses TRBV5-6 and TRBJ1-5; possibly TRBD1 for D (5 bases). Sequences were derived from peripheral blood, sampled on day 0 of AZD1222 vaccination. This TCR derives from an adult in good health. The chain's CDR3 is CASSLGGRSQPQHF. CDR3 DNA sequence: TGTGCCAGCAGCTTGGGGGGCAGGTCTCAGCCCCAGCATTTT.